This T cell receptor (beta chain) was sequenced during a study of cytomegalovirus exposure and HLA in healthy donors. Overall study findings and caveats: Clonal expansion was found to be greater in HLA-associated TCR beta chains than in equally common others in a later analysis. Most TCR sequences showed up rarely, but some public TCRs showed up in many donors.

It was with 60 Vbeta and 13 Jbeta primers that the PCR ran. Data came from immunoSEQ multiplex PCR; TCRdb stores just in-frame clones and leaves some out. The sample comprises about 120,000 clones, roughly four fifths of which are singletons, and approximately 10% rests with the top ten. The junction had 1 base not matched to a gene; V was cut back by 1 base and J by 4 bases. The CDR3 totals 14 residues. The germline CDR1 and CDR2 sequences are SGHDT and YYEEEE. As regards this clone: Antigen unknown.

This sequence was found in a male donor in good health and CMV-seropositive. The genes are TRBV5-6 and TRBJ2-7, with 11 bases aligning to TRBD2. The sequenced sample consisted of PBMCs. DNA for the CDR3: TGTGCCAGCAGCTTGAGACTAGCGGGATACGAGCAGTACTTC. This encodes CASSLRLAGYEQYF.